The 26 T cell receptor beta chains below were found in one sample sequenced in a study of vaccination and CD4 T cells after COVID-19. These receptors lack a known antigen. Treatment noted: roughly 10-day PBMC culture with coronavirus spike peptide pools or control peptides (ViraFEST assay). An Oncomine TCR Beta short-read assay was used to sequence the DNA from cultured CD4+ T cells. From the PCR reads, TCRdb called clonotypes with MiXCR, one entry per CDR3 protein. This sample carries about 15,000 distinct CDR3 sequences, roughly 53% of them seen once, and the ten largest clones take 4.5% to 5.5%. The sequences come from CD4+ T cells from blood, cultured in vitro, collected before SARS-CoV-2 vaccination. The receptors here all came from a human donor who had recovered from COVID-19.

This clonotype was seen a handful of times. The chain joins TRBV7-2 to TRBJ1-5; 9 bases line up with TRBD1. V gave up 3 bases and J gave up 1 base; unmatched junction bases: 4. The CDR3 has 16 residues. The germline CDR1 and CDR2 sequences are SGHTA and FQGNSA. The CDR3 nucleotides are TGTGCCAGCAGCTTCGCGGGACAGGGAAGCAATCAGCCCCAGCATTTT. This sequence encodes CASSFAGQGSNQPQHF.

The V gene is TRBV6-2 or TRBV6-3, the J gene TRBJ2-5, with TRBD2 as a possible D gene (5 bases). Germline V gene data show CDR1 as MNHEY and CDR2 as SVGEGT. The V gene lost 2 bases and the J gene lost 7 bases, with 8 bases spanning the gap. This CDR3 spans 12 amino acids. The CDR3 here is CASSYVRVTQYF. DNA of the CDR3: TGTGCCAGCAGTTACGTGAGGGTGACCCAGTACTTC.

The table lists this clonotype with a few counts. V and J are TRBV20-1 and TRBJ1-5; D ambiguous. CDR1 DFQATT and CDR2 SNEGSKA come from the germline V gene (reference sequence). This CDR3 region has 15 residues. V dropped 1 base and J dropped 5 bases, with 15 bases sitting between them. The CDR3 here is CSARALGTDDQPQHF. CDR3 nucleotides: TGCAGTGCTAGAGCTCTTGGAACAGACGATCAGCCCCAGCATTTT.

This clonotype was detected only a few times. The chain combines TRBV28 with TRBJ2-3; D is tentatively TRBD1 or TRBD2 (6 bases each). There are 17 residues in the CDR3. The germline V gene has CDR1 MDHEN and CDR2 SYDVKM. Trimming cost V 5 bases and J 1 base, with 19 bases left between them. The CDR3 sequence: CASSVGGISSGTDTQYF. CDR3 nucleotide sequence: TGTGCCAGCAGTGTAGGGGGGATATCTTCGGGCACAGATACGCAGTATTTT.

The CDR3 is CASSPGRGYTF. In DNA form, the CDR3 reads TGTGCCAGCAGCCCGGGTCGGGGCTACACCTTC. V usage is TRBV3-1 and J usage is TRBJ1-2, with no clear D. Looked up from germline, CDR1 is LGHDT and CDR2 is YNNKEL (reference sequence). With 4 bases removed from V and 8 bases from J, the gap between germline ends came to 8 bases. The CDR3 has 11 residues.

This clonotype was recorded a few times. The chain carries TRBV20-1 and TRBJ2-7; weak D call: TRBD1 (6 bases). V dropped 5 bases and J dropped 0 bases, with 11 bases sitting between them. Looked up from germline, CDR1 is DFQATT and CDR2 is SNEGSKA (reference sequence). The CDR3 runs 13 residues. CDR3 in DNA: TGCAGTGCTCCTACAGGGAGCTCCTACGAGCAGTACTTC. This gives the protein CSAPTGSSYEQYF.

This chain uses TRBV7-2 with TRBJ1-3, with D tentatively TRBD1 (6 bases). Trimming left V 5 bases short and J 4 bases short, with 15 bases between. The germline gives CDR1 SGHTA, CDR2 FQGNSA. The CDR3 is 15 residues long. CDR3 nucleotides: TGTGCCAGCAGCCTCGCGGGGGGCTTCGGAAACACCATATATTTT. Translation gives CASSLAGGFGNTIYF.

The chain links TRBV20-1 to TRBJ1-1; D uncertain. Per the germline V gene, CDR1 is DFQATT and CDR2 is SNEGSKA (reference sequence). The V end lost 5 bases, the J end lost 0 bases, and 19 bases lay between the germline ends. The CDR3 loop spans 16 amino acids. The CDR3 reads CSAVAFVRFMNTEAFF. In nucleotides, the CDR3 is TGCAGTGCTGTGGCTTTCGTTCGATTCATGAACACTGAAGCTTTCTTT.

The V and J genes are TRBV19 and TRBJ2-1; D perhaps matches TRBD2 (6 bases). Trimming cost V 3 bases and J 0 bases, with 12 bases left between them. Germline-derived CDR1 and CDR2 are LNHDA and SQIVND (reference sequence). The length of the CDR3 is 16 residues. The CDR3 coding sequence is TGTGCCAGTAGTATTCTCGGGAGCCTCTCCTACAATGAGCAGTTCTTC. It translates to CASSILGSLSYNEQFF.

The chain has TRBV24-1 and TRBJ2-2; 7 bases are shared with TRBD2. The CDR3 runs to 14 residues. Trimming at V came to 9 bases and at J to 1 base, leaving 4 bases not matched to a gene. Per the germline V gene, CDR1 is KGHDR and CDR2 is SFDVKD. The chain's CDR3 is CATGGDGNTGELFF. The CDR3 nucleotides are TGTGCCACCGGGGGGGACGGGAACACCGGGGAGCTGTTTTTT.

About this clonotype itself: The junction shows a germline mismatch at one end, possibly a read error. V usage is TRBV6-5 and J usage is TRBJ2-7; D ambiguous. The CDR3 runs to 15 residues. Germline V gives CDR1 MNHEY, CDR2 SVGAGI. This CDR3 is CASSYSSGTAYEQHF. The CDR3 nucleotides are TGTGCCAGCAGTTACTCGTCAGGCACTGCCTACGAGCAGCACTTC.

V usage is TRBV2 and J usage is TRBJ2-2, with a tentative D call TRBD2 (5 bases). Germline V gene lookup returns CDR1 SNHLY and CDR2 FYNNEI. The CDR3 has 17 residues. The V end was cut by 2 bases, the J end by 5 bases, with 18 bases between. CDR3 in amino acids: CASSENEAADRTGELFF. The CDR3 DNA is TGTGCCAGCAGTGAAAACGAAGCGGCGGACCGGACCGGGGAGCTGTTTTTT.

The rearrangement uses TRBV4-3 and TRBJ2-2; weak D call: TRBD2 (6 bases). There are 16 residues in the CDR3. Germline V gives CDR1 LGHNA, CDR2 YSLEER. The V gene lost 0 bases and the J gene lost 5 bases, with 13 bases spanning the gap. In nucleotides, the CDR3 is TGCGCCAGCAGCCAAGATCTAGCTAGCGAGACCGGGGAGCTGTTTTTT. Translating it yields CASSQDLASETGELFF.

CDR3 DNA: TGTGCCACCAGCAAAGGCACCGGGGAGCTGTTTTTT. Protein sequence: CATSKGTGELFF. The V and J genes are TRBV15 and TRBJ2-2; D gene uncertain. Germline values: CDR1 LNHNV, CDR2 YYDKDF (reference sequence). This CDR3 comprises 12 residues. V was cut by 4 bases and J by 4 bases, with 4 bases left in between.

This chain links TRBV7-3 with TRBJ2-5, with 7 bases fitting TRBD1. The V segment lost 6 bases and the J segment 5 bases; nucleotides outside the gene matches: 6. The V gene's germline CDR1 is SGHTA and CDR2 FQGTGA. This CDR3 spans 13 amino acids. The CDR3 spells CASSTGVGETQYF. DNA for the CDR3: TGTGCCAGCAGTACAGGGGTGGGCGAGACCCAGTACTTC.

The V and J genes are TRBV5-4 and TRBJ1-6, with a weak D call TRBD1 (6 bases). The CDR3 has 15 residues. Trimming removed 4 bases at V and 3 bases at J, with 11 bases between. Germline assignment: CDR1 SGHNT and CDR2 YYREEE (reference sequence). Written as DNA, the CDR3 is TGTGCCAGCAGCCGGGACACCTTCTATAATTCACCCCTCCACTTT. It yields the protein CASSRDTFYNSPLHF.

The chain uses TRBV20-1 and TRBJ2-5; 11 positions agree with TRBD2. V was pared by 5 bases and J by 7 bases, with 6 bases of the junction left unmatched. Germline V gene lookup returns CDR1 DFQATT and CDR2 SNEGSKA (reference sequence). This CDR3 has 13 amino acids. This CDR3 is CSAYSGRALTQYF. As DNA, the CDR3 is TGCAGTGCTTATAGCGGGAGGGCGTTGACCCAGTACTTC.

The chain carries TRBV11-2 and TRBJ2-1; 12 bases line up with TRBD2. J lost 6 bases, V lost 6 bases, and 6 bases had no gene match. CDR3 length equals 15 residues. Germline V lookup: CDR1 SGHAT, CDR2 FQNNGV. The CDR3 DNA sequence: TGTGCCAGCAGGAACCTAGCGGGAGGGGCCAATGAGCAGTTCTTC. It yields the protein CASRNLAGGANEQFF.

This clonotype was picked up a small number of times. The gene calls are TRBV20-1 and TRBJ1-1; maybe TRBD1 (6 bases). V was cut by 5 bases and J by 1 base, with 14 bases left in between. CDR1 is DFQATT and CDR2 is SNEGSKA in the germline V gene (reference sequence). The CDR3 covers 14 residues. CDR3 nucleotide sequence: TGCAGTGCTTGGTGGGGGGGCGGGAACACTGAAGCTTTCTTT. Translated, it gives CSAWWGGGNTEAFF.

V gene TRBV2 combines with J gene TRBJ1-5; D is undetermined. The ends were cut back, 7 bases at V and 9 bases at J, with 19 bases in the middle. The germline gives CDR1 SNHLY, CDR2 FYNNEI. The CDR3 is made up of 14 amino acids. In nucleotides, the CDR3 is TGTGCCAGCACCGTGGCGGACCGAAGGCGGCCCCAGCATTTT. Translating gives CASTVADRRRPQHF.

The V gene is TRBV12-3 or TRBV12-4, the J gene TRBJ1-1, with D unresolved. The CDR3 runs 13 residues. V lost 2 bases, J lost 6 bases, and 10 bases lay in between. The CDR3 DNA follows: TGTGCCAGCAGTTTACTACAGAGGGCTGAAGCTTTCTTT. Translated: CASSLLQRAEAFF.

This clonotype was seen only a few times. The J gene is TRBJ1-1, the V gene TRBV18, with D possibly TRBD1 on 6 matching bases. CDR3 length: 13 residues. CDR1 and CDR2 from the germline V gene are KGHSH and LQKENI. Trimming stripped 4 bases from V and 2 bases from J, with 8 bases between. The CDR3 DNA is TGTGCCAGCTCACAGGGACAAAACACTGAAGCTTTCTTT. This gives the protein CASSQGQNTEAFF.

A remark on this clonotype: One junction end does not reproduce the germline sequence, and a read error may be involved. The chain joins TRBV19 to TRBJ1-2; 8 bases line up with TRBD1. This CDR3 region has 15 residues. Germline V gene lookup returns CDR1 LNHDA and CDR2 SQIVND (reference sequence). As DNA, the CDR3 is TGTACCAGTAGAAAGATACGACAGGGGAACTATGGCTACACCTTC. Amino acid sequence: CTSRKIRQGNYGYTF.

The chain joins TRBV29-1 to TRBJ1-1; no definite D call. The CDR3 is 13 residues long. Germline V gene data show CDR1 as SQVTM and CDR2 as ANQGSEA. The germline V and J ends were trimmed by 2 bases and 6 bases, with 13 bases remaining between them. Here the CDR3 DNA reads TGCAGCGTTGAACGCCTCAATGGGGCTGAAGCTTTCTTT. As protein: CSVERLNGAEAFF. Variable domain in full (rest from reference TRBV29-1 and TRBJ1-1): SAVISQKPSRDICQRGTSLTIQCQVDSQVTMMFWYRQQPGQSLTLIATANQGSEATYESGFVIDKFPISRPNLTFSTLTVSNMSPEDSSIYLCSVERLNGAEAFFGQGTRLTVV.

This clonotype was seen only a few times. V and J are TRBV7-2 and TRBJ1-2; D unclear. CDR3 length: 14 residues. Germline CDR1 SGHTA, CDR2 FQGNSA. Trimming took off 2 bases at V and 3 bases at J, with 10 bases between the two ends. CDR3 region: CASSLSTTDYGYTF. The CDR3, as DNA: TGTGCCAGCAGCTTAAGTACAACAGACTATGGCTACACCTTC.

The V call is TRBV5-4, the J call TRBJ2-3; 8 bases are a match to TRBD1. This CDR3 is built from 14 residues. Germline V lookup: CDR1 SGHNT, CDR2 YYREEE (reference sequence). The V and J ends lost 0 bases and 5 bases, in that order; junction bases with no gene match: 2. As DNA, the CDR3 is TGTGCCAGCAGCTTGGCAGGGGGCAGAGATACGCAGTATTTT. Translated: CASSLAGGRDTQYF.